A single sample gave rise to the 32 T cell receptor beta chains below, sequenced in a study of OX40 agonist ivuxolimab in advanced cancers. Only in-frame clones appear in the TCRdb table, and some are missing; sequencing was by immunoSEQ multiplex PCR. The sample consists of about 77,000 clones, 80% to 90% of them appearing once. The material was CD4+ or CD8+ T cells sorted from blood, obtained in a trial of the OX40 agonist ivuxolimab. These receptor sequences come from an adult with an advanced solid tumor such as melanoma, head and neck, liver or kidney cancer.

The gene calls are TRBV2 and TRBJ2-3, with D perhaps TRBD2 (5 bases). Germline CDR1 SNHLY, CDR2 FYNNEI. This CDR3 region has 19 residues. Deletions cut 6 bases from V and 1 base from J, with 26 bases between. In DNA, the CDR3 is TGTGCCAGCAGCCCCGACCACCTTCTAGCCCCTGGGGGCACAGATACGCAGTATTTT. Protein product: CASSPDHLLAPGGTDTQYF.

This clone was observed a few times. This chain uses TRBV6-4 with TRBJ1-1, with D possibly matching TRBD1 (5 bases). V was cut by 0 bases and J by 9 bases, with 8 bases left in between. The CDR3 has 12 amino acids. Germline assignment: CDR1 MRHNA and CDR2 SNTAGT. The CDR3 DNA reads as TGTGCCAGCAGTGACTCGGAGGGGAAAGCTTTCTTT. Its protein is CASSDSEGKAFF.

The V call is TRBV6-5, the J call TRBJ2-1, with D perhaps matching TRBD2 (5 bases). The V gene's germline CDR1 is MNHEY and CDR2 SVGAGI. The V end was cut by 8 bases, the J end by 10 bases, with 12 bases between. This CDR3 region has 11 residues. For the CDR3, the DNA is TGTGCCAGCTCAGGACTCAGGGAGCAGTTCTTC. It specifies CASSGLREQFF.

The chain joins TRBV5-4 to TRBJ2-1, with 11 bases that match TRBD2. Trimming cost V 3 bases and J 2 bases; bases outside gene matches: 4. The CDR3 runs to 16 residues. Germline values: CDR1 SGHNT, CDR2 YYREEE (reference sequence). DNA of the CDR3: TGTGCCAGCAGCTCCTCTAGCGGGAGGACCTACAATGAGCAGTTCTTC. Protein product: CASSSSSGRTYNEQFF.

The chain recombines TRBV5-1 with TRBJ2-5; 8 nucleotides agree with TRBD1. This CDR3 contains 15 residues. From germline, CDR1 is SGHRS and CDR2 YFSETQ. V trimming: 0 bases; J trimming: 2 bases; junction bases outside the gene matches: 3. For the CDR3, the DNA is TGCGCCAGCAGCTTGGAAAACAGGGGGCAAGAGACCCAGTACTTC. As protein: CASSLENRGQETQYF.

The rearrangement links TRBV11-3 to TRBJ2-1; 12 bases fit TRBD2. The CDR3 length is 14 residues. Germline CDR1 and CDR2: SGHNT and YENEEA. V lost 6 bases to trimming and J lost 6 bases; unmatched junction nucleotides: 3. The chain's CDR3 is CASSKLAGGNEQFF. CDR3 coding DNA: TGTGCCAGCAGTAAACTAGCGGGAGGCAATGAGCAGTTCTTC.

V is TRBV5-1 and J is TRBJ2-5; D may be TRBD1 or TRBD2 (5 bases each). Per germline, CDR1 SGHRS and CDR2 YFSETQ. There are 11 residues in the CDR3. V was trimmed by 7 bases and J by 5 bases, leaving 9 bases between them. The CDR3 bases are TGCGCCAGCGTAGGGGAGGAGACCCAGTACTTC. It specifies CASVGEETQYF. Filled out from reference TRBV5-1 and TRBJ2-5, the complete variable domain reads KAGVTQTPRYLIKTRGQQVTLSCSPISGHRSVSWYQQTPGQGLQFLFEYFSETQRNKGNFPGRFSGRQFSNSRSEMNVSTLELGDSALYLCASVGEETQYFGPGTRLLVL.

The sample holds one count of this clone. The gene calls are TRBV28 and TRBJ1-4, with D uncertain. V was shortened by 6 bases and J by 10 bases, with 21 bases between the two germline ends. The CDR3 loop spans 15 amino acids. Germline V CDR1 and CDR2: MDHEN, SYDVKM. Written as DNA, the CDR3 is TGTGCCAGCAGCCCCGAGGGAGGGAGGACTGGAAAACTGTTTTTT. Residues: CASSPEGGRTGKLFF.

The chain joins TRBV5-1 to TRBJ1-1; TRBD1 agrees at 7 bases. The junction had 6 bases not matched to a gene; V was cut back by 3 bases and J by 1 base. This CDR3 has 15 residues. The germline CDR1 and CDR2 sequences are SGHRS and YFSETQ. CDR3 protein: CASSSGQFPNTEAFF. The CDR3 DNA reads as TGCGCCAGCAGCTCGGGACAGTTCCCGAACACTGAAGCTTTCTTT.

V gene TRBV7-8 combines with J gene TRBJ1-1, with a tentative D call TRBD1 (5 bases). This CDR3 has 12 amino acids. The V gene lost 9 bases and the J gene lost 3 bases, with 11 bases spanning the gap. In germline, CDR1 is SGHVS, CDR2 FQNEAQ. CDR3: CARVREDTEAFF. The DNA of the CDR3 is TGTGCCAGAGTCAGGGAGGACACTGAAGCTTTCTTT.

In this sample, this clone turned up a few times. V usage is TRBV15 and J usage is TRBJ1-6; D gene uncertain. V was pared by 5 bases and J by 3 bases, with 14 bases between. The CDR3 has 16 amino acids. The V gene's germline CDR1 is LNHNV and CDR2 YYDKDF (reference sequence). The chain's CDR3 is CATSDRSGYYNSPLHF. In DNA form, the CDR3 reads TGTGCCACCAGCGACCGTTCGGGATACTATAATTCACCCCTCCACTTT.

The genes are TRBV29-1 and TRBJ2-3; TRBD2 agrees at 16 bases. Germline CDR1 and CDR2: SQVTM and ANQGSEA. This CDR3 has 16 amino acids. The V and J ends lost 7 bases and 2 bases, in that order; junction bases with no gene match: 6. This chain's CDR3 is CSGSGTSGGDTDTQYF. CDR3 DNA sequence: TGCAGCGGCTCCGGGACTAGCGGGGGGGACACAGATACGCAGTATTTT.

The V and J genes are TRBV5-1 and TRBJ2-5; 8 nucleotides agree with TRBD1. Germline-derived CDR1 and CDR2 are SGHRS and YFSETQ. Trimming removed 0 bases from V and 1 base from J; junction bases left unmatched: 2. This CDR3 comprises 15 residues. The CDR3 sequence: CASSLGGQGQETQYF. The CDR3 DNA follows: TGCGCCAGCAGCTTGGGCGGACAGGGCCAAGAGACCCAGTACTTC.

The chain uses TRBV29-1 and TRBJ2-7; no clear D gene. Germline V CDR1 and CDR2: SQVTM, ANQGSEA. The length of the CDR3 is 12 residues. The V end lost 6 bases, the J end lost 1 base, and 10 bases lay between the germline ends. The CDR3 is CSVATLSYEQYF. Written as DNA, the CDR3 is TGCAGCGTGGCGACTCTGTCCTACGAGCAGTACTTC.

The rearrangement joins TRBV7-9 to TRBJ2-1; D is undetermined. The CDR3 is made up of 14 amino acids. The V gene lost 5 bases and the J gene lost 4 bases, with 12 bases spanning the gap. CDR1 is SEHNR and CDR2 is FQNEAQ in the germline V gene (reference sequence). The CDR3 DNA is TGTGCCAGCAGCGCCACCGGCGGATACAATGAGCAGTTCTTC. Translation: CASSATGGYNEQFF.

J is TRBJ2-3 and V is TRBV5-6; 15 positions agree with TRBD2. The J segment lost 5 bases and the V segment lost 4 bases, leaving 11 bases of the junction unmatched. This CDR3 region has 18 residues. In germline, CDR1 is SGHDT, CDR2 YYEEEE. The CDR3 DNA reads TGTGCCAGCAGCCATTCGCCCGGGACTAGCGGGGGGATAGATACGCAGTATTTT. The encoded protein is CASSHSPGTSGGIDTQYF.

This clone has a single count. The chain links TRBV6-6 to TRBJ1-3; no clear D gene. Looked up from germline, CDR1 is MNHNY and CDR2 is SVGAGI (reference sequence). Trimming stripped 6 bases from V and 7 bases from J, with 10 bases between. This CDR3 has 12 residues. The CDR3 region is CASRSDGNTIYF. CDR3 DNA sequence: TGTGCCAGCAGGTCCGACGGGAACACCATATATTTT.

The genes are TRBV7-2 and TRBJ2-3; D is ambiguous. Trimming pared 5 bases from V and 7 bases from J, leaving 19 bases between. CDR3 size: 15 residues. Germline CDR1 is SGHTA and CDR2 is FQGNSA. The CDR3, as DNA: TGTGCCAGCAGCCCCCATGGTATTCAAGGAAATACGCAGTATTTT. This encodes CASSPHGIQGNTQYF.

V and J are TRBV7-3 and TRBJ2-5, with 9 nucleotides matching TRBD1. CDR1 is SGHTA, CDR2 FQGTGA, per germline. J lost 2 bases, V lost 5 bases, and 6 bases had no gene match. This CDR3 is built from 15 residues. Here the CDR3 DNA reads TGTGCCAGCAGCGTTACCGGGACAGGGCAAGAGACCCAGTACTTC. Amino acids: CASSVTGTGQETQYF.

The chain is built from TRBV10-2 and TRBJ1-1; D remains unclear. The ends were cut back, 7 bases at V and 1 base at J, with 7 bases in the middle. There are 12 residues in the CDR3. From germline, CDR1 is WSHSY and CDR2 SAAADI. CDR3 region: CASIKGNTEAFF. The CDR3 bases are TGCGCCAGCATCAAAGGGAACACTGAAGCTTTCTTT.

The genes are TRBV6-5 and TRBJ2-6; D gene ambiguous. The germline V and J ends were trimmed by 6 bases and 0 bases, with 9 bases remaining between them. The CDR3 is 15 residues long. The germline V gene encodes CDR1 MNHEY and CDR2 SVGAGI. DNA for the CDR3: TGTGCCAGCAGGCCAAGTTACTCTGGGGCCAACGTCCTGACTTTC. Amino acid sequence: CASRPSYSGANVLTF.

V is TRBV5-5 and J is TRBJ1-1; unclear D gene. The length of the CDR3 is 14 residues. Germline CDR1 is SGHKS and CDR2 is YYEKEE (reference sequence). V was shortened by 4 bases and J by 3 bases, with 13 bases between the two germline ends. The CDR3 is CASSPVRVYTEAFF. In nucleotides, the CDR3 is TGTGCCAGCAGCCCGGTAAGGGTGTACACTGAAGCTTTCTTT.

Note on this clone: Mismatch with germline at one junction end may stem from a read error. V gene TRBV28 combines with J gene TRBJ2-7, with 11 nucleotides matching TRBD1. Germline V gene sequence: CDR1 MDHEN, CDR2 SYDVKM. The CDR3 is 12 residues long. The CDR3 sequence: CASSLGDRGSLF. CDR3 in DNA: TGTGCCAGCAGTTTAGGGGACAGGGGGTCTTTATTC.

This clone was recorded once. The rearrangement uses TRBV7-8 and TRBJ2-4; D remains ambiguous. Germline CDR1 is SGHVS and CDR2 is FQNEAQ. V shed 0 bases and J shed 1 base, with 10 bases lying between them. The CDR3 has 16 amino acids. The CDR3: CASSLARSWAKNIQYF. The CDR3 DNA is TGTGCCAGCAGCTTAGCGCGTAGCTGGGCCAAAAACATTCAGTACTTC.

This chain joins TRBV7-9 and TRBJ1-6, with D perhaps TRBD1 (6 bases). In germline, CDR1 is SEHNR, CDR2 FQNEAQ (reference sequence). Trimming stripped 2 bases from V and 7 bases from J, with 9 bases between. The CDR3 loop spans 14 amino acids. CDR3: CASSLPQGNSPLHF. The CDR3 region has the DNA TGTGCCAGCAGCTTACCGCAGGGGAATTCACCCCTCCACTTT. Full variable domain (remainder filled in from reference TRBV7-9 and TRBJ1-6): DTGVSQNPRHKITKRGQNVTFRCDPISEHNRLYWYRQTLGQGPEFLTYFQNEAQLEKSRLLSDRFSAERPKGSFSTLEIQRTEQGDSAMYLCASSLPQGNSPLHFGNGTRLTVT.

V usage is TRBV7-2 and J usage is TRBJ2-3, with unresolved D. V gave up 1 base and J gave up 4 bases, with 9 bases separating them. CDR3 length: 14 amino acids. Germline assignment: CDR1 SGHTA and CDR2 FQGNSA. The CDR3 coding sequence is TGTGCCAGCAGCTTAGTGTCTGGGGCAGATACGCAGTATTTT. Protein: CASSLVSGADTQYF.

This chain uses TRBV18 with TRBJ2-3, with D tentatively TRBD1 (5 bases). CDR1 KGHSH and CDR2 LQKENI come from the germline V gene. The CDR3 runs 14 residues. Between the trimmed V and J ends, which lost 3 bases and 4 bases, there was a span of 11 bases. CDR3 bases: TGTGCCAGCTCACCCCAGGGTCGGGCAGATACGCAGTATTTT. Translated: CASSPQGRADTQYF.

This clone came up once. V and J are TRBV19 and TRBJ1-2; 7 bases line up with TRBD1. The CDR3 length is 14 residues. V lost 5 bases, J lost 2 bases, and 5 bases stayed unmatched. The germline CDR1 and CDR2 sequences are LNHDA and SQIVND (reference sequence). The CDR3 reads CASSLGTENYGYTF. CDR3 DNA sequence: TGTGCCAGTAGTTTGGGGACAGAGAACTATGGCTACACCTTC.

The genes are TRBV2 and TRBJ1-5; 11 bases agree with TRBD1. CDR1 SNHLY and CDR2 FYNNEI come from the germline V gene. The V segment lost 6 bases and the J segment 6 bases; nucleotides outside the gene matches: 7. There are 15 residues in the CDR3. The CDR3, as DNA: TGTGCCAGCAGATCTTCCGGGACAGGGGGTCAGCCCCAGCATTTT. It translates to CASRSSGTGGQPQHF.

This chain links TRBV27 with TRBJ1-4; possibly TRBD1 for D (6 bases). V lost 4 bases to trimming and J lost 15 bases, with 18 bases between them. Per the germline V gene, CDR1 is MNHEY and CDR2 is SMNVEV (reference sequence). The CDR3 is 13 amino acids. In nucleotides, the CDR3 is TGTGCCAGCAGTTCGGGGGACACGGGGAGGGTGTTTTTT. This sequence encodes CASSSGDTGRVFF.

The chain has TRBV30 and TRBJ1-2; no reliable D call. Germline CDR1 and CDR2: GTSNPN and SVGIG (reference sequence). The ends were cut back, 0 bases at V and 4 bases at J, with 15 bases in the middle. The CDR3 totals 15 residues. The DNA of the CDR3 is TGTGCCTGGAGTGTACCCGGACCAGCTGCCTATGGCTACACCTTC. Protein sequence: CAWSVPGPAAYGYTF.

This clone has only a few counts. The V call is TRBV19, the J call TRBJ1-2, with D hard to call. Trimming shortened V by 3 bases and J by 2 bases, and 7 bases separated the two germline ends. In germline, CDR1 is LNHDA, CDR2 SQIVND (reference sequence). CDR3 length: 13 residues. In DNA, the CDR3 is TGTGCCAGTAGTATCCAACTGAACTATGGCTACACCTTC. The encoded protein is CASSIQLNYGYTF.